Presented here are 28 T cell receptor beta chains from one specimen sequenced in a study of cytomegalovirus exposure and HLA in healthy donors. Both 60 Vbeta primers and 13 Jbeta primers went into the PCR. Libraries were prepared by immunoSEQ multiplex PCR; TCRdb keeps only in-frame clonotypes and omits some of them. This table has 80,000 to 100,000 clones, around 80% appearing once. Sequencing was performed on PBMCs. The receptors come from a man aged 40-50 years in good health and CMV-seronegative.

This chain uses TRBV6-1 with TRBJ2-7, with a tentative D call TRBD2 (6 bases). Germline V gene sequence: CDR1 MNHNS, CDR2 SASEGT. V lost 2 bases and J lost 6, with 17 bases in between. The CDR3 has 15 residues. CDR3 nucleotides: TGTGCCAGCAGTGAATATGAACTAGCTCCGTCCGAGCAGTACTTC. Residues: CASSEYELAPSEQYF.

The chain has TRBV5-4 and TRBJ2-7; 8 bases map to TRBD2. The CDR3 runs 18 residues. After removal of 4 bases from V and 6 bases from J, the junction contained 21 bases not matched to a gene. CDR1 and CDR2 (germline): SGHNT, YYREEE (reference sequence). The CDR3 sequence is CASSPYLRGGAEGLEQYF. The CDR3 region has the DNA TGTGCCAGCAGCCCCTATCTACGGGGGGGGGCGGAGGGGCTCGAGCAGTACTTC.

The genes are TRBV5-1 and TRBJ1-4; 9 bases agree with TRBD1. V trimming: 4 bases; J trimming: 2 bases; junction bases outside the gene matches: 6. The length of the CDR3 is 16 residues. CDR1 is SGHRS and CDR2 is YFSETQ in the germline V gene. The CDR3 bases are TGCGCCAGCAGCGAGGGACAGGGCACCACTAATGAAAAACTGTTTTTT. It is translated as CASSEGQGTTNEKLFF.

There are a few counts of this clone. V usage is TRBV28 and J usage is TRBJ2-7, with D unclear. The CDR3 sequence is 14 residues long. Germline values: CDR1 MDHEN, CDR2 SYDVKM. V lost 5 bases and J 2 bases, leaving 13 bases between the germline ends. CDR3 nucleotide sequence: TGTGCCAGCAGTCGAGCATCACTTACCTACGAGCAGTACTTC. Protein sequence: CASSRASLTYEQYF.

The chain carries TRBV6-5 and TRBJ2-5; 9 nucleotides match TRBD1. J gave up 5 bases and V 6 bases, and 4 bases lay outside the gene matches. The CDR3 has 13 amino acids. Germline-derived CDR1 and CDR2 are MNHEY and SVGAGI. CDR3 nucleotide sequence: TGTGCCAGCAGGGACAGGGGTTTTGAGACCCAGTACTTC. Protein sequence: CASRDRGFETQYF.

CDR3 amino acids: CASAAPRGKNTEAFF. The CDR3, as DNA: TGTGCCAGCGCCGCCCCCCGGGGGAAGAACACTGAAGCTTTCTTT. The chain links TRBV2 to TRBJ1-1, with D possibly matching TRBD1 (5 bases). The CDR3 is 15 amino acids. Germline-derived CDR1 and CDR2 are SNHLY and FYNNEI. V was cut by 8 bases and J by 1 base, with 17 bases left in between.

The rearrangement joins TRBV19 to TRBJ2-7, with TRBD1 matching over 8 bases. Looked up from germline, CDR1 is LNHDA and CDR2 is SQIVND (reference sequence). The CDR3 extends over 17 amino acids. With V trimmed by 1 base and J by 6 bases, 14 bases remained unmatched. The chain's CDR3 is CASSIVGRGRVSPEQYF. DNA of the CDR3: TGTGCCAGTAGTATAGTGGGCAGGGGGCGAGTCTCACCCGAGCAGTACTTC.

The CDR3 is CASRRTSGSSYEQYF. The DNA for the CDR3 is TGTGCCAGCAGACGGACTAGCGGGAGCTCCTACGAGCAGTACTTC. The rearrangement joins TRBV6-5 to TRBJ2-7; 13 bases align to TRBD2. The CDR3 totals 15 residues. Germline V gene sequence: CDR1 MNHEY, CDR2 SVGAGI. The V gene end was trimmed by 6 bases and the J gene end by 0 bases; junction bases not matched to a gene: 2.

This rearrangement joins TRBV6-6 to TRBJ2-5; D is undetermined. Germline CDR1 MNHNY, CDR2 SVGAGI (reference sequence). Trimming cost V 4 bases and J 1 base, with 4 bases left between them. There are 12 residues in the CDR3. This chain's CDR3 is CASSSTQETQYF. In nucleotides, the CDR3 is TGTGCCAGCAGTTCTACCCAAGAGACCCAGTACTTC.

The chain has TRBV27 and TRBJ2-5; 12 bases agree with TRBD2. The DNA matches TRBJ2-7 better at its end, which makes the J call doubtful. This CDR3 region has 18 residues. Germline loops: CDR1 MNHEY, CDR2 SMNVEV (reference sequence). In DNA, the CDR3 is TGTGCCAGCAGTTTCCTTCGTTCTAGCGGGGGGGCCTTTTACGAGCAGTACTTC. This sequence encodes CASSFLRSSGGAFYEQYF.

This clone was seen once. This chain links TRBV11-2 with TRBJ2-7, with D tentatively TRBD2 (5 bases). Germline V gene lookup returns CDR1 SGHAT and CDR2 FQNNGV. Trimming cost V 0 bases and J 3 bases, with 15 bases left between them. CDR3 length: 16 amino acids. CDR3 region: CASSLDRVRGRYEQYF. In DNA, the CDR3 is TGTGCCAGCAGCTTAGATCGCGTGCGCGGGCGCTACGAGCAGTACTTC.

The chain links TRBV5-1 to TRBJ1-1; TRBD1 aligns across 8 bases. CDR1 is SGHRS, CDR2 YFSETQ, per germline. After removal of 0 bases from V and 1 base from J, the junction contained 11 bases not matched to a gene. CDR3 length: 18 amino acids. CDR3 coding DNA: TGCGCCAGCAGCTTGGGACTTGGTGGGACAGGAACGAACACTGAAGCTTTCTTT. It codes for CASSLGLGGTGTNTEAFF. The whole variable domain, filled in from reference TRBV5-1 and TRBJ1-1, reads KAGVTQTPRYLIKTRGQQVTLSCSPISGHRSVSWYQQTPGQGLQFLFEYFSETQRNKGNFPGRFSGRQFSNSRSEMNVSTLELGDSALYLCASSLGLGGTGTNTEAFFGQGTRLTVV.

This rearrangement joins TRBV10-3 to TRBJ2-7; D is unclear. This CDR3 is 13 amino acids long. Germline V gene sequence: CDR1 ENHRY, CDR2 SYGVKD. Trimming removed 6 bases at V and 0 bases at J, with 9 bases between. DNA for the CDR3: TGTGCCATCAGCCTGACTCGCTCCTACGAGCAGTACTTC. Its protein product is CAISLTRSYEQYF.

The chain is built from TRBV13 and TRBJ2-7; maybe TRBD2 (6 bases). CDR1 PRHDT and CDR2 FYEKMQ come from the germline V gene (reference sequence). This CDR3 comprises 13 residues. The V and J ends lost 1 base and 5 bases respectively, with 9 bases between them. The CDR3 region is CASSLEEGHEQYF. The CDR3 DNA sequence: TGTGCCAGCAGCTTAGAGGAGGGACACGAGCAGTACTTC.

CDR3 residues: CASSLALAGNNEQFF. CDR3 DNA sequence: TGTGCCAGCAGCTTAGCACTAGCGGGGAACAATGAGCAGTTCTTC. V is TRBV7-9 and J is TRBJ2-1, with 10 bases lining up with TRBD2. The CDR3 runs 15 residues. V was pared by 0 bases and J by 5 bases, with 1 base of the junction left unmatched. Looked up from germline, CDR1 is SEHNR and CDR2 is FQNEAQ (reference sequence).

The chain has TRBV18 and TRBJ1-2, with TRBD1 matching 8 bases. CDR3 length equals 18 residues. The germline gives CDR1 KGHSH, CDR2 LQKENI. Trimming cost V 3 bases and J 3 bases; bases outside gene matches: 15. The chain's CDR3 is CASSPQGTGPNNYYGYTF. The CDR3 nucleotides read TGTGCCAGCTCACCTCAGGGGACAGGCCCCAATAACTACTATGGCTACACCTTC.

As for this clone: A read error may produce the germline difference seen at one junction end. The V and J genes are TRBV7-9 and TRBJ2-5; TRBD1 matches at 12 bases. The germline gives CDR1 SEHNR, CDR2 FQNEAQ (reference sequence). The CDR3 runs to 19 residues. CDR3 region: CSSSLYIMRDRGPGETQYF. The CDR3 DNA is TGTTCCAGCAGCTTATATATTATGAGGGACAGGGGGCCGGGAGAGACCCAGTACTTC.

The chain carries TRBV5-5 and TRBJ2-2; TRBD1 matches 7 bases. J was trimmed by 0 bases and V by 3 bases; bases with no gene match: 5. The CDR3 is 16 amino acids. Germline V gene data show CDR1 as SGHKS and CDR2 as YYEKEE (reference sequence). The CDR3 DNA sequence: TGTGCCAGCAGCTGGGAGACAGGGACGAACACCGGGGAGCTGTTTTTT. It yields the protein CASSWETGTNTGELFF.

The chain couples TRBV12-5 to TRBJ1-2, with 8 bases aligning to TRBD1. Germline V CDR1 and CDR2: LGHNT, FRNRAP. This CDR3 is 15 amino acids long. V was clipped by 2 bases and J by 2 bases; unmatched bases: 4. CDR3 coding DNA: TGTGCTAGTGGTTTGAATCAGGGGGCCAACTATGGCTACACCTTC. This encodes CASGLNQGANYGYTF.

The gene calls are TRBV18 and TRBJ1-1; 8 positions match TRBD1. V gave up 1 base and J gave up 1 base; unmatched junction bases: 5. The CDR3 sequence is 16 residues long. Germline V gene data show CDR1 as KGHSH and CDR2 as LQKENI. The CDR3 region is CASSPRDRGGNTEAFF. The CDR3 nucleotides read TGTGCCAGCTCACCACGCGACAGGGGAGGGAACACTGAAGCTTTCTTT.

CDR3 coding DNA: TGTGCCAGCAGTCCTGACAGTAATTCACCCCTCCACTTT. Encoded protein: CASSPDSNSPLHF. V gene TRBV28 combines with J gene TRBJ1-6; perhaps TRBD1 as D (5 bases). Germline V gene data show CDR1 as MDHEN and CDR2 as SYDVKM. The CDR3 is 13 residues long. V was shortened by 5 bases and J by 6 bases, with 8 bases between the two germline ends.

V and J are TRBV7-8 and TRBJ2-5, with D unclear. The CDR3 sequence is 14 residues long. V lost 3 bases and J lost 3, with 11 bases in between. CDR1 is SGHVS and CDR2 is FQNEAQ in the germline V gene. The CDR3 is CASSFFEKKETQYF. Written as DNA, the CDR3 is TGTGCCAGCAGCTTCTTTGAGAAGAAAGAGACCCAGTACTTC.

This clone showed up just a few times. The rearrangement joins TRBV7-2 to TRBJ1-2; no definite D call. Germline CDR1 and CDR2: SGHTA and FQGNSA. The V end lost 5 bases, the J end lost 6 bases, and 16 bases lay between the germline ends. The CDR3 runs to 14 residues. In DNA form, the CDR3 reads TGTGCCAGCAGCCGCCGCCGGGGTAGTGATGGCTACACCTTC. This encodes CASSRRRGSDGYTF.

The rearrangement joins TRBV5-6 to TRBJ1-6; possible D gene TRBD1, 5 bases. Germline assignment: CDR1 SGHDT and CDR2 YYEEEE. The CDR3 covers 15 residues. V was shortened by 1 base and J by 7 bases, with 12 bases between the two germline ends. The CDR3 protein is CASSLIWGGNSPLHF. For the CDR3, the DNA is TGTGCCAGCAGCTTGATTTGGGGGGGAAATTCACCCCTCCACTTT.

V and J are TRBV11-2 and TRBJ2-6; D unresolved. The germline V and J ends were trimmed by 8 bases and 2 bases, with 7 bases remaining between them. The germline V gene encodes CDR1 SGHAT and CDR2 FQNNGV. The CDR3 runs 13 residues. CDR3 sequence: CASSSPGANVLTF. Written as DNA, the CDR3 is TGTGCCAGCTCTTCTCCTGGGGCCAACGTCCTGACTTTC.

This clone was seen just once. V and J are TRBV25-1 and TRBJ1-5; D is uncertain. The CDR3 totals 15 residues. Germline V gives CDR1 MGHDK, CDR2 SYGVNS. V lost 2 bases, J lost 4 bases, and 12 bases lay in between. The CDR3 loop is CASSEGGKPNQPQHF. For the CDR3, the DNA is TGTGCCAGCAGTGAAGGCGGCAAGCCTAATCAGCCCCAGCATTTT. The variable domain in full, completed from reference TRBV25-1 and TRBJ1-5, reads EADIYQTPRYLVIGTGKKITLECSQTMGHDKMYWYQQDPGMELHLIHYSYGVNSTEKGDLSSESTVSRIRTEHFPLTLESARPSHTSQYLCASSEGGKPNQPQHFGDGTRLSIL.

This clone occurred a few times. This rearrangement joins TRBV19 to TRBJ2-7, with 7 positions matching TRBD1. This CDR3 is 12 amino acids long. The V gene's germline CDR1 is LNHDA and CDR2 SQIVND (reference sequence). Trimming at V came to 6 bases and at J to 5 bases, leaving 4 bases not matched to a gene. This chain's CDR3 is CASRTGNHEQYF. Written as DNA, the CDR3 is TGTGCCAGTAGGACAGGGAACCACGAGCAGTACTTC.

The CDR3 coding sequence is TGCGCCAGCAGTGAGGGTCGAGGAGAGACCCAGTACTTC. This codes for CASSEGRGETQYF. This chain connects TRBV10-1 to TRBJ2-5; no reliable D call. Trimming removed 2 bases from V and 4 bases from J, with 8 bases in between. The CDR3 is 13 amino acids. CDR1 is WNHNN and CDR2 is SYGVQD in the germline V gene (reference sequence).